This is a list of T cell receptor beta chains from one sample in a study of T cell repertoires in cytomegalovirus infection. In TCRdb, the reads were re-called with MiXCR into one record per CDR3 protein. The data contain 150,000 to 200,000 distinct CDR3 sequences, approximately 30% of them seen just once; the ten biggest clones take up 31%. Sample: PBMCs. The receptor source for this set is a human donor in good health (CMV status not recorded). Some clones in this sample may be carry-over from other donors' samples. Each CDR3 is given with its conserved first and last residue. D genes are given only for firm matches. Some rows have no size entry. The others give once, few or many, or a class for an expanded clone.

V gene: TRBV7-2
D gene: .
clone size: .
J gene: TRBJ2-7
CDR3 DNA: TGTGCCAGCAGCCAAGCCAGCGGGCTTGACCACTACGAGCAGTACTTC
CDR3 protein: CASSQASGLDHYEQYF

V gene: TRBV12-3/TRBV12-4
D gene: .
clone size: few
J gene: TRBJ1-5
CDR3 DNA: TGTGCCAGCAGTTTATATGGTGGCAGAGATCAGCCCCAGCATTTT
CDR3 protein: CASSLYGGRDQPQHF

V gene: TRBV12-3/TRBV12-4
D gene: TRBD2
clone size: many
J gene: TRBJ2-1
CDR3 DNA: TGTGCCAGCAGTTCGAGACTAGCGGGGGGGTCTAATGAGCAGTTCTTC
CDR3 protein: CASSSRLAGGSNEQFF

V gene: TRBV7-8
D gene: .
clone size: many
J gene: TRBJ1-1
CDR3 DNA: TGTGCCAGCAGCCCTCGACCGAACACTGAAGCTTTCTTT
CDR3 protein: CASSPRPNTEAFF

V gene: TRBV3-1
D gene: TRBD1
clone size: many
J gene: TRBJ2-1
CDR3 DNA: TGTGCCAGCAGTACCCCGGGACAGGGCGTAAATGAGCAGTTCTTC
CDR3 protein: CASSTPGQGVNEQFF

V gene: TRBV9
D gene: .
clone size: .
J gene: TRBJ1-1
CDR3 DNA: TGTGCCAGCAGCGTAGGACCGGACTCCCCTTTAACTGAAGCTTTCTTT
CDR3 protein: CASSVGPDSPLTEAFF

V gene: TRBV7-6
D gene: .
clone size: .
J gene: TRBJ2-2
CDR3 DNA: TGTGCCAGCAGCCTTAAGGGGGGGGCCGGGGAGCTGTTTTTT
CDR3 protein: CASSLKGGAGELFF

V gene: TRBV5-6
D gene: TRBD2
clone size: few
J gene: TRBJ2-7
CDR3 DNA: TGTGCCAGCAGCTTCATAGCGGGGTTCTCCTACGAGCAGTACTTC
CDR3 protein: CASSFIAGFSYEQYF

V gene: TRBV9
D gene: .
clone size: few
J gene: TRBJ1-1
CDR3 DNA: TGTGCCAGCAGCGTAGGCCCTTCGAACACTGAAGCTTTCTTT
CDR3 protein: CASSVGPSNTEAFF

V gene: TRBV5-1
D gene: .
clone size: .
J gene: TRBJ1-5
CDR3 DNA: TGCGCCAGCACCCAAGACGGGTCTAGCAATCAGCCCCAGCATTTT
CDR3 protein: CASTQDGSSNQPQHF

V gene: TRBV7-2
D gene: TRBD2
clone size: few
J gene: TRBJ2-7
CDR3 DNA: TGTGCCAGCAGCTTCGGGGGGGTGCAGTACTTC
CDR3 protein: CASSFGGVQYF

V gene: TRBV3-1
D gene: TRBD2
clone size: few
J gene: TRBJ2-2
CDR3 DNA: TGTGCCAGCACCCCCGTGACTAGCGGGGGGAACACCGGGGAGCTGTTTTTT
CDR3 protein: CASTPVTSGGNTGELFF

V gene: TRBV4-1
D gene: .
clone size: once
J gene: TRBJ2-5
CDR3 DNA: TGCGCCAGCAGCCAAGATAGTTTCGGGGCCCGGTTAATTCCCCAGTACTTC
CDR3 protein: CASSQDSFGARLIPQYF

V gene: TRBV20-1
D gene: .
clone size: .
J gene: TRBJ2-2
CDR3 DNA: TGCAGTGCTAGAGCATGGACATCGAACACCGGGGAGCTGTTTTTT
CDR3 protein: CSARAWTSNTGELFF

V gene: TRBV2
D gene: .
clone size: .
J gene: TRBJ1-2
CDR3 DNA: TGTGCCAGCAGGAGGGCAGGGGACTATGGCTACACCTTC
CDR3 protein: CASRRAGDYGYTF

V gene: TRBV15
D gene: .
clone size: .
J gene: TRBJ2-1
CDR3 DNA: TGTGCCACCAGCAGAGAGAGGTATCGGATCGACAATGAGCAGTTCTTC
CDR3 protein: CATSRERYRIDNEQFF

V gene: TRBV6-6
D gene: .
clone size: few
J gene: TRBJ1-2
CDR3 DNA: TGTGCCAGCAGTTCGGAGACCCATCATTTC
CDR3 protein: CASSSETHHF

V gene: TRBV7-3
D gene: .
clone size: many
J gene: TRBJ2-1
CDR3 DNA: TGTGCCAGCAGCTTAAACGTCATGTTGGCTAGCACCCAATTCAGCGATGAGCAGTTCTTC
CDR3 protein: CASSLNVMLASTQFSDEQFF

V gene: TRBV6-1
D gene: .
clone size: .
J gene: TRBJ1-2
CDR3 DNA: TGTGCCAGCCGCGACGGGAGGTCTTGGGGCTACACCTTC
CDR3 protein: CASRDGRSWGYTF

V gene: TRBV28
D gene: .
clone size: few
J gene: TRBJ2-3
CDR3 DNA: TGTGCCAGCAGTTCGGTGAGGGATACGCAGTATTTT
CDR3 protein: CASSSVRDTQYF

V gene: TRBV5-6
D gene: .
clone size: .
J gene: TRBJ1-2
CDR3 DNA: TGTGCCAGCTGCCCGAAAAGGACGGGAATCGGCTATGGCTACACCTTC
CDR3 protein: CASCPKRTGIGYGYTF

V gene: TRBV7-6
D gene: .
clone size: few
J gene: TRBJ1-1
CDR3 DNA: TGTGCCAGCAGTCATACACCCCTCTCCGGGAACACTGAAGCTTTCTTT
CDR3 protein: CASSHTPLSGNTEAFF

V gene: TRBV11-2
D gene: TRBD1
clone size: .
J gene: TRBJ1-5
CDR3 DNA: TGTGCCAGCAGCTTAGGGGCAGGGGGTCAGCCCCAGCATTTT
CDR3 protein: CASSLGAGGQPQHF

V gene: TRBV7-2
D gene: .
clone size: few
J gene: TRBJ2-3
CDR3 DNA: TGTGCCAGCAGCTTAGCTACTAGTGAGGATACGCAGTATTTT
CDR3 protein: CASSLATSEDTQYF

V gene: TRBV29-1
D gene: TRBD1
clone size: few
J gene: TRBJ1-2
CDR3 DNA: TGCAGCGTTGCCAGGGGGCCCAGCTATGGCTACACCTTC
CDR3 protein: CSVARGPSYGYTF

V gene: TRBV2
D gene: .
clone size: few
J gene: TRBJ1-2
CDR3 DNA: TGTGCCAGCAGGTTGGATAACTATGGCTACACCTTC
CDR3 protein: CASRLDNYGYTF

V gene: TRBV25-1
D gene: .
clone size: .
J gene: TRBJ1-1
CDR3 DNA: TGTGCCAGCAGATCAGTAGAAGCTTTCTTT
CDR3 protein: CASRSVEAFF

V gene: TRBV29-1
D gene: TRBD2
clone size: .
J gene: TRBJ2-2
CDR3 DNA: TGCAGCGTTGAGACGGGAGGTTCGACCGGGGAGCTGTTTTTT
CDR3 protein: CSVETGGSTGELFF

V gene: TRBV7-9
D gene: .
clone size: .
J gene: TRBJ2-5
CDR3 DNA: TGTGCCAGCAGCTTAAATAAAAGACAGCAAGAGACCCAGTACTTC
CDR3 protein: CASSLNKRQQETQYF

V gene: TRBV6-2/TRBV6-3
D gene: .
clone size: .
J gene: TRBJ2-1
CDR3 DNA: TGTGCCAGCAGTGACAACAGGGTTTCCTACAATGAGCAGTTCTTC
CDR3 protein: CASSDNRVSYNEQFF

V gene: TRBV7-2
D gene: .
clone size: .
J gene: TRBJ1-2
CDR3 DNA: TGTGCCAGCAGCTTAATCGGGATAAAGAACTATGGCTACACCTTC
CDR3 protein: CASSLIGIKNYGYTF

V gene: TRBV27
D gene: .
clone size: .
J gene: TRBJ1-5
CDR3 DNA: TGTGCCAGCAGTTTAGGACGGGGGGCGAATCAGCCCCAGCATTTT
CDR3 protein: CASSLGRGANQPQHF

V gene: TRBV20-1
D gene: TRBD1
clone size: few
J gene: TRBJ1-5
CDR3 DNA: TGCAGTGCTAGAGATTTCCCCGGGACAGGGAGTAATCAGCCCCAGCATTTT
CDR3 protein: CSARDFPGTGSNQPQHF

V gene: TRBV9
D gene: TRBD1
clone size: .
J gene: TRBJ1-1
CDR3 DNA: TGTGAGGGGGCGATGAACACTGAAGCTTTCTTT
CDR3 protein: CEGAMNTEAFF

V gene: TRBV29-1
D gene: TRBD1
clone size: .
J gene: TRBJ2-2
CDR3 DNA: TGCAGCGTTAGACAGGGGGCTGACACCGGGGAGCTGTTTTTT
CDR3 protein: CSVRQGADTGELFF

V gene: TRBV20-1
D gene: .
clone size: .
J gene: TRBJ1-1
CDR3 DNA: TGCAGTGCTAGCACCGGACAAGGGAACACTGAAGCTTTCTTT
CDR3 protein: CSASTGQGNTEAFF

V gene: TRBV7-2
D gene: .
clone size: .
J gene: TRBJ2-1
CDR3 DNA: TGTGCCAGCAGCTTAGACAGGACATACAATGAGCAGTTCTTC
CDR3 protein: CASSLDRTYNEQFF

V gene: TRBV7-3
D gene: .
clone size: .
J gene: TRBJ2-3
CDR3 DNA: TGTGCCAGCAGCAATATTGGGACTCCAGATACGCAGTATTTT
CDR3 protein: CASSNIGTPDTQYF

V gene: TRBV10-1
D gene: .
clone size: few
J gene: TRBJ1-1
CDR3 DNA: TGCGCCAGCAGTGAGAATGGGGATCCCACTGAAGCTTTCTTT
CDR3 protein: CASSENGDPTEAFF

V gene: TRBV5-1
D gene: .
clone size: many
J gene: TRBJ1-5
CDR3 DNA: TGCGCCAGCAGCTTGGAGGGTAGCAATCAGCCCCAGCATTTT
CDR3 protein: CASSLEGSNQPQHF

V gene: TRBV2
D gene: TRBD1
clone size: .
J gene: TRBJ2-7
CDR3 DNA: TGTGCCAGCAACACGGGACAGAGTAAAACCTACGAGCAGTACTTC
CDR3 protein: CASNTGQSKTYEQYF

V gene: TRBV5-6
D gene: TRBD1
clone size: many
J gene: TRBJ1-1
CDR3 DNA: TGTGCCAGCAGCTTGGCGGGGACAGGGGATACTGAAGCTTTCTTT
CDR3 protein: CASSLAGTGDTEAFF